Presented here are 28 T cell receptor beta chains from one specimen sequenced in a study of blood T cell repertoires in COVID-19. Generated by immunoSEQ multiplex PCR, the TCRdb table keeps only in-frame clones and is missing some. The table has hundreds of thousands of clones, around 87% seen once. The sample was peripheral blood. These receptors were collected from a woman aged 40 to 55 with COVID-19, enrolled during active disease.

This clone was recorded a few times. The CDR3 DNA sequence: TGCGCCAGCAGCCAAGAGAGGCCAGCCCCATTGAACACCGGGGAGCTGTTTTTT. Its protein product is CASSQERPAPLNTGELFF. The chain has TRBV4-3 and TRBJ2-2; D is ambiguous. V lost 0 bases and J lost 1, with 15 bases in between. CDR3 length: 18 residues. Germline CDR1 reads LGHNA; CDR2 reads YSLEER.

The rearrangement links TRBV19 to TRBJ1-4; a possible D gene is TRBD1 (5 bases). This CDR3 region has 14 residues. The V gene lost 3 bases and the J gene lost 4 bases, with 9 bases spanning the gap. The V gene's germline CDR1 is LNHDA and CDR2 SQIVND (reference sequence). The CDR3 DNA reads TGTGCCAGTAGTATGACAGCGATTAATGAAAAACTGTTTTTT. Protein: CASSMTAINEKLFF. The full variable domain, completed using reference TRBV19 and TRBJ1-4, is DGGITQSPKYLFRKEGQNVTLSCEQNLNHDAMYWYRQDPGQGLRLIYYSQIVNDFQKGDIAEGYSVSREKKESFPLTVTSAQKNPTAFYLCASSMTAINEKLFFGSGTQLSVL.

V usage is TRBV24-1 and J usage is TRBJ1-5; D is perhaps TRBD1 (6 bases). Germline lookup yields CDR1 KGHDR and CDR2 SFDVKD. V was clipped by 3 bases and J by 0 bases, with 11 bases between them. This CDR3 has 16 residues. This chain's CDR3 is CATSDAGTTSNQPQHF. The CDR3 bases are TGTGCCACCAGTGATGCCGGGACAACTAGCAATCAGCCCCAGCATTTT.

The chain carries TRBV5-1 and TRBJ2-6; TRBD1 aligns across 8 bases. The CDR3 has 20 residues. The V and J ends lost 4 bases and 0 bases, in that order; junction bases with no gene match: 15. In germline, CDR1 is SGHRS, CDR2 YFSETQ. In DNA, the CDR3 is TGCGCCAGCAGCCCTCGAACCGGGACAGGACGCCCCTCTGGGGCCAACGTCCTGACTTTC. Translation gives CASSPRTGTGRPSGANVLTF. The full variable domain, rest sourced from reference TRBV5-1 and TRBJ2-6, is KAGVTQTPRYLIKTRGQQVTLSCSPISGHRSVSWYQQTPGQGLQFLFEYFSETQRNKGNFPGRFSGRQFSNSRSEMNVSTLELGDSALYLCASSPRTGTGRPSGANVLTFGAGSRLTVL.

This clone has only a few counts. V gene TRBV12-3 or TRBV12-4 combines with J gene TRBJ2-2; D may be TRBD2 (6 bases). Trimming left V 6 bases short and J 6 bases short, with 11 bases between. The CDR3 runs to 13 residues. This CDR3 reads CASRGPGAGELFF. CDR3 bases: TGTGCCAGCAGGGGACCGGGGGCCGGGGAGCTGTTTTTT.

V gene TRBV4-2 combines with J gene TRBJ1-1, with TRBD1 identical over 9 bases. V was pared by 2 bases and J by 1 base, with 8 bases of the junction left unmatched. The CDR3 loop spans 17 amino acids. Per the germline V gene, CDR1 is LGHNA and CDR2 is YNFKEQ. The CDR3 nucleotides are TGTGCCAGCAGCCAATCACGAGGACAGGGGAGGAACACTGAAGCTTTCTTT. Translated, it gives CASSQSRGQGRNTEAFF.

J is TRBJ1-1 and V is TRBV2, with a weak D call TRBD1 (5 bases). Germline V gene data show CDR1 as SNHLY and CDR2 as FYNNEI. With 11 bases removed from V and 4 bases from J, the gap between germline ends came to 20 bases. The CDR3 totals 14 residues. The CDR3, as DNA: TGTGCCTGCGCAAGCAGGGTTTTTGGCACTGAAGCTTTCTTT. It encodes CACASRVFGTEAFF.

This clone was observed once. This same CDR3 is encoded by further DNA sequences in the sample. The chain carries TRBV6-2 or TRBV6-3 and TRBJ1-5; 9 bases align to TRBD1. The CDR3 extends over 15 amino acids. The junction had 3 bases not matched to a gene; V was cut back by 0 bases and J by 6 bases. Germline V gene sequence: CDR1 MNHEY, CDR2 SVGEGT. In DNA form, the CDR3 reads TGTGCCAGCAGTTACTCGGGACAGGGAGGTCAGCCCCAGCATTTT. It translates to CASSYSGQGGQPQHF.

V usage is TRBV19 and J usage is TRBJ1-1; perhaps TRBD1 as D (5 bases). The CDR3 extends over 13 amino acids. CDR1 and CDR2 from the germline V gene are LNHDA and SQIVND (reference sequence). The V and J ends lost 5 bases and 0 bases respectively, with 7 bases between them. The CDR3 DNA sequence: TGTGCCAGTAGTGGAGGGGTGAACACTGAAGCTTTCTTT. This encodes CASSGGVNTEAFF.

The chain carries TRBV9 and TRBJ2-7, with TRBD1 matching over 9 bases. The junction had 3 bases not matched to a gene; V was cut back by 0 bases and J by 2 bases. The CDR3 has 15 amino acids. Germline-derived CDR1 and CDR2 are SGDLS and YYNGEE. CDR3 loop: CASSVAGTGTYEQYF. The DNA of the CDR3 is TGTGCCAGCAGCGTAGCCGGGACAGGGACCTACGAGCAGTACTTC.

The CDR3 region is CASSVGTGSSTYEQYF. The CDR3, as DNA: TGTGCCAGCAGCGTCGGGACAGGAAGTTCAACCTACGAGCAGTACTTC. The chain recombines TRBV7-8 with TRBJ2-7, with 8 nucleotides matching TRBD1. CDR1 and CDR2 (germline): SGHVS, FQNEAQ. V was clipped by 5 bases and J by 2 bases; unmatched bases: 11. The CDR3 spans 16 residues.

This chain uses TRBV5-6 with TRBJ2-7; D uncertain. The germline V gene has CDR1 SGHDT and CDR2 YYEEEE. V was clipped by 0 bases and J by 6 bases, with 4 bases between them. This CDR3 contains 11 residues. The CDR3: CASSLAFEQYF. Here the CDR3 DNA reads TGTGCCAGCAGCTTGGCCTTCGAGCAGTACTTC.

The chain employs TRBV27 and TRBJ2-5, with 7 nucleotides matching TRBD1. The CDR3 length is 14 residues. CDR1 is MNHEY, CDR2 SMNVEV, per germline (reference sequence). J gave up 5 bases and V 4 bases, and 7 bases lay outside the gene matches. The CDR3 sequence: CASSSYDRVETQYF. CDR3 nucleotides: TGTGCCAGCAGTTCCTACGACAGGGTTGAGACCCAGTACTTC.

The chain recombines TRBV18 with TRBJ2-7; D is perhaps TRBD1 (6 bases). The CDR3 sequence is 15 residues long. From germline, CDR1 is KGHSH and CDR2 LQKENI. V lost 6 bases and J lost 2, with 17 bases in between. CDR3 sequence reads: CASSRPGHDPYEQYF. CDR3 in DNA: TGTGCCAGCTCGCGCCCGGGACATGACCCCTACGAGCAGTACTTC.

The rearrangement links TRBV19 to TRBJ1-5, with a weak D call TRBD1 (6 bases). V lost 4 bases to trimming and J lost 4 bases, with 11 bases between them. This CDR3 comprises 14 residues. In germline, CDR1 is LNHDA, CDR2 SQIVND (reference sequence). The CDR3 here is CASSTRGVNQPQHF. In nucleotides, the CDR3 is TGTGCCAGTAGTACCAGGGGAGTAAATCAGCCCCAGCATTTT.

This chain joins TRBV28 and TRBJ2-7; tentatively, D is TRBD1 (5 bases). The germline gives CDR1 MDHEN, CDR2 SYDVKM. Trimming left V 5 bases short and J 2 bases short, with 13 bases between. The CDR3 spans 14 residues. The CDR3 bases are TGTGCCAGCAGTACCGACAGAGCCACCTACGAGCAGTACTTC. Amino acids: CASSTDRATYEQYF. The full variable domain, with the rest looked up from reference TRBV28 and TRBJ2-7, is DVKVTQSSRYLVKRTGEKVFLECVQDMDHENMFWYRQDPGLGLRLIYFSYDVKMKEKGDIPEGYSVSREKKERFSLILESASTNQTSMYLCASSTDRATYEQYFGPGTRLTVT.

The chain uses TRBV30 and TRBJ1-6, with a weak D call TRBD1 (6 bases). Looked up from germline, CDR1 is GTSNPN and CDR2 is SVGIG (reference sequence). Trimming cost V 0 bases and J 0 bases, with 18 bases left between them. The CDR3 covers 19 residues. The CDR3 protein is CAWSVPAGALSSYNSPLHF. CDR3 coding DNA: TGTGCCTGGAGTGTGCCCGCAGGGGCTCTGAGCTCCTATAATTCACCCCTCCACTTT.

The V call is TRBV9, the J call TRBJ2-1, with 10 bases matching TRBD2. V gave up 2 bases and J gave up 9 bases; unmatched junction bases: 11. Germline assignment: CDR1 SGDLS and CDR2 YYNGEE. The CDR3 length is 16 residues. The CDR3 nucleotides are TGTGCCAGCAGCGTGAGGGGAAGCGGGGGGGCCGGTGAGCAGTTCTTC. Translation gives CASSVRGSGGAGEQFF. Full variable domain (missing parts from reference TRBV9 and TRBJ2-1): DSGVTQTPKHLITATGQRVTLRCSPRSGDLSVYWYQQSLDQGLQFLIQYYNGEERAKGNILERFSAQQFPDLHSELNLSSLELGDSALYFCASSVRGSGGAGEQFFGPGTRLTVL.

V and J are TRBV7-3 and TRBJ1-3; 9 bases are a match to TRBD1. Germline CDR1 and CDR2: SGHTA and FQGTGA. The CDR3 has 17 amino acids. The trim removed 1 base at V and 1 base at J, leaving 5 bases unmatched. The CDR3 here is CASSLRGQGVSGNTIYF. The CDR3, as DNA: TGTGCCAGCAGCTTAAGGGGACAGGGCGTTTCTGGAAACACCATATATTTT.

The table lists this clone with a count of one. The chain couples TRBV5-5 to TRBJ2-7; D is possibly TRBD1 (6 bases). Deletions cut 4 bases from V and 2 bases from J, with 10 bases between. Germline V CDR1 and CDR2: SGHKS, YYEKEE (reference sequence). The CDR3 has 13 residues. In DNA form, the CDR3 reads TGTGCCAGCAGCCGGACAGACCCCTACGAGCAGTACTTC. Translated, it gives CASSRTDPYEQYF.

This rearrangement joins TRBV4-2 to TRBJ2-1; 11 bases fit TRBD1. The CDR3 runs 16 residues. Germline lookup yields CDR1 LGHNA and CDR2 YNFKEQ. With 3 bases clipped from V and 4 bases from J, the junction kept 5 bases outside the gene matches. The DNA for the CDR3 is TGTGCCAGCAGCCAGGGGGACAGGGGGATTTACAATGAGCAGTTCTTC. Translating it yields CASSQGDRGIYNEQFF.

The genes are TRBV4-1 and TRBJ2-1, with 7 bases aligning to TRBD1. Germline-derived CDR1 and CDR2 are MGHRA and YSYEKL. V lost 3 bases and J lost 2; bases outside the gene matches: 10. The CDR3 has 17 amino acids. The CDR3 loop is CASSQTHVGTAYNEQFF. The CDR3 DNA reads as TGCGCCAGCAGCCAGACACACGTCGGGACAGCCTACAATGAGCAGTTCTTC.

Only one count was recorded for this clone. The V call is TRBV2, the J call TRBJ1-1; D gene unclear. CDR1 SNHLY and CDR2 FYNNEI come from the germline V gene. V lost 4 bases and J lost 0, with 6 bases in between. The CDR3 loop spans 13 amino acids. The CDR3 DNA reads TGTGCCAGCAGTGCAGGCATGAACACTGAAGCTTTCTTT. This encodes CASSAGMNTEAFF.

The chain recombines TRBV18 with TRBJ1-1; TRBD1 agrees at 9 bases. The CDR3 covers 18 residues. Trimming took 3 bases from V and 5 from J; bases not matched to a gene: 16. Germline lookup yields CDR1 KGHSH and CDR2 LQKENI. CDR3 loop: CASSPLGSQGAAGTEAFF. Written as DNA, the CDR3 is TGTGCCAGCTCACCTTTGGGGTCACAGGGGGCAGCAGGGACTGAAGCTTTCTTT.

A few counts support this clone. The chain uses TRBV19 and TRBJ1-5, with 11 bases fitting TRBD1. The J segment lost 6 bases and the V segment lost 4 bases, leaving 2 bases of the junction unmatched. The germline V gene has CDR1 LNHDA and CDR2 SQIVND (reference sequence). The CDR3 loop spans 14 amino acids. This CDR3 is CASSTGTGGQPQHF. DNA of the CDR3: TGTGCCAGTAGTACTGGGACAGGGGGTCAGCCCCAGCATTTT. The whole variable domain, filled in from reference TRBV19 and TRBJ1-5, reads DGGITQSPKYLFRKEGQNVTLSCEQNLNHDAMYWYRQDPGQGLRLIYYSQIVNDFQKGDIAEGYSVSREKKESFPLTVTSAQKNPTAFYLCASSTGTGGQPQHFGDGTRLSIL.

The chain recombines TRBV27 with TRBJ2-1; 8 bases fit TRBD2. Germline CDR1 reads MNHEY; CDR2 reads SMNVEV (reference sequence). The CDR3 contains 18 residues. The V and J ends lost 0 bases and 2 bases, in that order; junction bases with no gene match: 9. The CDR3 bases are TGTGCCAGCAGTTTATCAAGCGGGAGAATATTGACCTACAATGAGCAGTTCTTC. It codes for CASSLSSGRILTYNEQFF.

This chain uses TRBV12-3 or TRBV12-4 with TRBJ2-1, with D unresolved. The V gene lost 6 bases and the J gene lost 8 bases, with 11 bases spanning the gap. The CDR3 contains 12 residues. As DNA, the CDR3 is TGTGCCAGCAGCCCCCGTATCCATGAGCAGTTCTTC. Its protein product is CASSPRIHEQFF.

The chain combines TRBV7-9 with TRBJ1-4; maybe TRBD1 (5 bases). Trimming shortened V by 0 bases and J by 5 bases, and 10 bases separated the two germline ends. The CDR3 extends over 15 amino acids. Germline CDR1 is SEHNR and CDR2 is FQNEAQ (reference sequence). CDR3 nucleotides: TGTGCCAGCAGCTTAGCCGGGACTGACAATGAAAAACTGTTTTTT. This gives the protein CASSLAGTDNEKLFF.